This TCR beta chain was recovered during a study of T-cell reconstitution after alpha-beta-depleted transplantation in children. Unique molecular identifiers were used in preparing the TCRbeta library. In TCRdb, the PCR reads were re-called with MiXCR into one record per CDR3 protein. The sample comprises 350,000 to 400,000 distinct CDR3 sequences, just over 20% of which are singletons, and 3% to 4% rests with the top ten. Losses at the gene ends were 6 bases for V and 3 bases for J; bases not matched to a gene: 17. The CDR3 length is 17 residues. The V gene's germline CDR1 is MDHEN and CDR2 SYDVKM. This sample comprised PBMCs from the stem cell graft donor, obtained from the stem cell graft. The receptor comes from a human donor who donated a stem cell graft to a child with acute myeloid leukemia. The chain joins TRBV28 to TRBJ2-7; 7 positions match TRBD1. The CDR3 is CASSTFWGGQEDYEQYF. For the CDR3, the DNA is TGTGCCAGCAGCACTTTTTGGGGCGGACAGGAGGACTACGAGCAGTACTTC.